The source of this T cell receptor (beta chain) is a study of cytomegalovirus exposure and HLA in healthy donors. Whole-study results and caveats: Looking again later, the authors saw that most CMV-associated TCR beta chains seemed HLA-restricted.

Germline-derived CDR1 and CDR2 are SGHAT and FQNNGV. CDR3 size: 15 residues. Trimming took 3 bases from V and 3 from J; bases not matched to a gene: 6. This clone came up a few times. Its specificity is not known. The PCR contained 60 Vbeta and 13 Jbeta primers. Assay used: immunoSEQ multiplex PCR; TCRdb lists only in-frame clones, some missing. The table records some 170,000 clones, 9.5% of them present only once. Sequencing was performed on PBMCs. The rearrangement links TRBV11-2 to TRBJ2-7, with 9 bases fitting TRBD1. This TCR derives from a woman aged 25 to 39 in good health and CMV-seropositive. CDR3 coding DNA: TGTGCCAGCAGCTTTACACAGGGGGCGAACTACGAGCAGTACTTC. Encoded protein: CASSFTQGANYEQYF.